A single sample gave rise to the 27 T cell receptor beta chains below, sequenced in a study of neurological immune-mediated disorders. MiXCR was run by TCRdb on the 5' RACE reads, yielding one entry per CDR3 protein. The sample contains about 41,000 distinct CDR3 sequences, about 14% of which appear only once. Sequenced material: CD4+ T cells from blood. The receptors shown here come from a woman in her fifties or sixties with HTLV-1-associated myelopathy (HAM/TSP).

This clonotype was detected many times. The rearrangement uses TRBV5-1 and TRBJ1-2, with 8 bases lining up with TRBD1. Germline V gene data show CDR1 as SGHRS and CDR2 as YFSETQ. The CDR3 sequence is 14 residues long. With 0 bases clipped from V and 6 bases from J, the junction kept 4 bases outside the gene matches. The CDR3 DNA follows: TGCGCCAGCAGCTTGGTCAGGGGGCTGGATGGCTACACCTTC. Amino acid sequence: CASSLVRGLDGYTF.

This clonotype was seen repeatedly, ten times or more. J is TRBJ2-1 and V is TRBV5-1; unclear D gene. The CDR3 length is 14 residues. Trimming pared 0 bases from V and 1 base from J, leaving 5 bases between. Germline V gene sequence: CDR1 SGHRS, CDR2 YFSETQ. Here the CDR3 DNA reads TGCGCCAGCAGCTTGGTTCTTTCCTACAATGAGCAGTTCTTC. This codes for CASSLVLSYNEQFF.

This clonotype was detected ten times or more. The genes are TRBV5-1 and TRBJ1-3, with TRBD1 identical over 8 bases. The CDR3 totals 15 residues. Germline values: CDR1 SGHRS, CDR2 YFSETQ. With V trimmed by 3 bases and J by 4 bases, 6 bases remained unmatched. In nucleotides, the CDR3 is TGCGCCAGCAGCTCGAGACAGGGGCAAGGAAACACCATATATTTT. Its protein is CASSSRQGQGNTIYF.

The CDR3 loop is CASSHSDRVYEQYV. For the CDR3, the DNA is TGCGCCAGCAGTCACTCGGACAGGGTGTACGAGCAGTACGTC. The V call is TRBV5-1, the J call TRBJ2-7; 8 bases agree with TRBD1. This CDR3 region has 14 residues. V dropped 5 bases and J dropped 4; count of bases not matched to a gene: 8. Germline CDR1 reads SGHRS; CDR2 reads YFSETQ.

This clonotype was picked up many times. The chain combines TRBV7-2 with TRBJ2-7, with TRBD1 as a possible D gene (6 bases). This CDR3 spans 15 amino acids. Trimming took 1 base from V and 2 from J, leaving 12 bases between them. CDR1 is SGHTA and CDR2 is FQGNSA in the germline V gene. The CDR3 region is CASSLGPGTTYEQYF. Here the CDR3 DNA reads TGTGCCAGCAGCTTAGGTCCAGGGACAACCTACGAGCAGTACTTC. The entire variable domain, with the rest obtained from reference TRBV7-2 and TRBJ2-7, is as follows: GAGVSQSPSNKVTEKGKDVELRCDPISGHTALYWYRQSLGQGLEFLIYFQGNSAPDKSGLPSDRFSAERTGGSVSTLTIQRTQQEDSAVYLCASSLGPGTTYEQYFGPGTRLTVT.

This clonotype was counted ten times or more. The chain couples TRBV5-1 to TRBJ1-1, with 7 bases that match TRBD1. This CDR3 comprises 15 residues. The trim removed 5 bases at V and 3 bases at J, leaving 10 bases unmatched. Germline V gene data show CDR1 as SGHRS and CDR2 as YFSETQ. The CDR3 DNA reads TGCGCCAGCAGTATCAGATTAGGGACAGACACTGAAGCTTTCTTT. It specifies CASSIRLGTDTEAFF.

This clonotype was seen repeatedly, ten times or more. The gene calls are TRBV7-9 and TRBJ2-7; D perhaps matches TRBD1 (6 bases). The CDR3 covers 16 residues. From germline, CDR1 is SEHNR and CDR2 FQNEAQ (reference sequence). Trimming shortened V by 0 bases and J by 5 bases, and 17 bases separated the two germline ends. As DNA, the CDR3 is TGTGCCAGCAGCTTAGCCCCGACCGACAGGTTCAACGAGCAGTACTTC. Its protein product is CASSLAPTDRFNEQYF.

This clonotype showed up many times. The rearrangement uses TRBV12-3 or TRBV12-4 and TRBJ1-2; D unclear. Trimming stripped 2 bases from V and 5 bases from J, with 12 bases between. The CDR3 is 14 amino acids. The CDR3 DNA reads as TGTGCCAGCAGTTTATCGGGTCTGGAATATGGCTACACCTTC. Amino acid sequence: CASSLSGLEYGYTF.

The chain recombines TRBV30 with TRBJ2-5, with D possibly being TRBD1 (6 bases). Deletions cut 1 base from V and 2 bases from J, with 23 bases between. Germline V gene lookup returns CDR1 GTSNPN and CDR2 SVGIG (reference sequence). The CDR3 contains 18 residues. CDR3 region: CAWSDPRVVGTLQETQYF. CDR3 nucleotides: TGTGCCTGGAGTGATCCCCGTGTTGTCGGGACACTTCAAGAGACCCAGTACTTC.

This clonotype was recorded at least ten times. The chain uses TRBV29-1 and TRBJ1-4, with unresolved D. This CDR3 contains 16 residues. The V end was cut by 3 bases, the J end by 5 bases, with 19 bases between. Per germline, CDR1 SQVTM and CDR2 ANQGSEA. The CDR3 bases are TGCAGCGTTGAGTCCGGGGAGAAGGAACCGAATGAAAAACTGTTTTTT. Its protein product is CSVESGEKEPNEKLFF.

The rearrangement links TRBV11-1 to TRBJ2-5; tentative D call: TRBD2 (6 bases). The V gene's germline CDR1 is SGHAT and CDR2 FQDESV (reference sequence). CDR3 length: 14 residues. The CDR3 bases are TGTACTAGCAGCTTTAACTATGGGGAAGGGACCCAGTACTTC. Its translation: CTSSFNYGEGTQYF. Using reference TRBV11-1 and TRBJ2-5 for the parts outside the CDR3, the full variable domain is EAEVAQSPRYKITEKSQAVAFWCDPISGHATLYWYRQILGQGPELLVQFQDESVVDDSQLPKDRFSAERLKGVDSTLKIQPAELGDSAMYLCTSSFNYGEGTQYFGPGTRLLVL.

As for this clonotype: Since a much larger clone is just one base distant, this may be a read error. The chain is built from TRBV10-3 and TRBJ2-1; D could derive from TRBD1 or TRBD2 (6 bases each). With 4 bases removed from V and 9 bases from J, the gap between germline ends came to 16 bases. CDR3 length: 14 amino acids. Looked up from germline, CDR1 is ENHRY and CDR2 is SYGVKD. CDR3 nucleotide sequence: TGTGCCATCAGTGCCAGGGTGGGGGGCAGTGAGCAGTTCTTC. The encoded protein is CAISARVGGSEQFF.

This clonotype was counted at least ten times. This chain connects TRBV7-2 to TRBJ2-3; the match to TRBD2 covers 14 bases. J lost 5 bases, V lost 3 bases, and 1 base had no gene match. Germline CDR1 SGHTA, CDR2 FQGNSA. The CDR3 has 15 residues. As DNA, the CDR3 is TGTGCCAGCAGCTTTGGACTAGCGGGGGGAGATACGCAGTATTTT. This translates into CASSFGLAGGDTQYF.

The sample holds many counts of this clonotype. CDR3: CAISESWTNYGYTF. Here the CDR3 DNA reads TGTGCCATCAGTGAGTCTTGGACAAACTATGGCTACACCTTC. V gene TRBV10-3 combines with J gene TRBJ1-2, with TRBD1 as a possible D gene (5 bases). There are 14 residues in the CDR3. The V gene lost 0 bases and the J gene lost 2 bases, with 7 bases spanning the gap. CDR1 is ENHRY, CDR2 SYGVKD, per germline.

This clonotype was observed many times. The rearrangement joins TRBV6-2 or TRBV6-3 to TRBJ1-2; D is ambiguous. Per germline, CDR1 MNHEY and CDR2 SVGEGT. The CDR3 consists of 13 residues. Trimming shortened V by 0 bases and J by 5 bases, and 7 bases separated the two germline ends. The DNA for the CDR3 is TGTGCCAGCAGTTACTCTACAGTATATGGCTACACCTTC. Protein sequence: CASSYSTVYGYTF.

This clonotype was seen ten or more times. V usage is TRBV20-1 and J usage is TRBJ2-3, with unresolved D. Germline V lookup: CDR1 DFQATT, CDR2 SNEGSKA (reference sequence). V shed 1 base and J shed 6 bases, with 8 bases lying between them. The CDR3 sequence is 12 residues long. Here the CDR3 reads CSARVSLDTQYF. CDR3 DNA: TGCAGTGCTAGAGTGTCTCTGGATACGCAGTATTTT.

There are many counts of this clonotype. The CDR3 DNA sequence: TGCGCCAGCAGCCTTCAAGACAGGGTCACAGATACGCAGTATTTT. Its protein product is CASSLQDRVTDTQYF. The chain employs TRBV5-1 and TRBJ2-3, with TRBD1 matching 7 bases. After removal of 4 bases from V and 2 bases from J, the junction contained 7 bases not matched to a gene. CDR3 length: 15 amino acids. Germline V gene sequence: CDR1 SGHRS, CDR2 YFSETQ. The full variable domain, completed using reference TRBV5-1 and TRBJ2-3, is KAGVTQTPRYLIKTRGQQVTLSCSPISGHRSVSWYQQTPGQGLQFLFEYFSETQRNKGNFPGRFSGRQFSNSRSEMNVSTLELGDSALYLCASSLQDRVTDTQYFGPGTRLTVL.

This clonotype was observed at least ten times. This chain connects TRBV20-1 to TRBJ2-5; 9 bases match TRBD1. This CDR3 is 14 amino acids long. J gave up 4 bases and V 3 bases, and 6 bases lay outside the gene matches. Germline V CDR1 and CDR2: DFQATT, SNEGSKA (reference sequence). The CDR3 DNA sequence: TGCAGTGCTAGTGGGACAGGGTTACCAGAGACCCAGTACTTC. Translating it yields CSASGTGLPETQYF.

This clonotype was counted at least ten times. This chain connects TRBV7-8 to TRBJ2-1; D is uncertain. The ends were cut back, 5 bases at V and 5 bases at J, with 13 bases in the middle. Germline V gene sequence: CDR1 SGHVS, CDR2 FQNEAQ. The CDR3 is made up of 14 amino acids. The CDR3 nucleotides are TGTGCCAGCAGCCATGTGGCCAAACACAATGAGCAGTTCTTC. Its protein is CASSHVAKHNEQFF.

This clonotype was detected ten times or more. V and J are TRBV5-1 and TRBJ1-1; TRBD1 aligns across 8 bases. This CDR3 spans 14 amino acids. Germline CDR1 SGHRS, CDR2 YFSETQ. With 3 bases clipped from V and 6 bases from J, the junction kept 7 bases outside the gene matches. The CDR3 sequence: CASSSQGARAEAFF. CDR3 DNA: TGCGCCAGCAGCTCCCAGGGGGCGAGGGCTGAAGCTTTCTTT.

This clonotype was detected ten times or more. The CDR3 DNA reads TGCAGTGCTAGACCTACGACGGAGGGCGGGCGTACCTACAATGAGCAGTTCTTC. It encodes CSARPTTEGGRTYNEQFF. The chain combines TRBV20-1 with TRBJ2-1; perhaps TRBD2 as D (6 bases). Between the trimmed V and J ends, which lost 2 bases and 2 bases, there was a span of 22 bases. The CDR3 is 18 amino acids. CDR1 is DFQATT and CDR2 is SNEGSKA in the germline V gene (reference sequence).

This clonotype has a count of ten or more. This chain connects TRBV19 to TRBJ2-2, with 8 bases lining up with TRBD2. CDR3 length equals 15 residues. With 4 bases clipped from V and 5 bases from J, the junction kept 6 bases outside the gene matches. Germline CDR1 is LNHDA and CDR2 is SQIVND (reference sequence). The CDR3 loop reads CASSNQRGMTGELFF. The CDR3 region has the DNA TGTGCCAGTAGTAACCAGCGGGGGATGACCGGGGAGCTGTTTTTT.

This clonotype appeared many times. At one end, the junction sequence differs from germline, possibly due to a read error. The genes are TRBV7-2 and TRBJ2-2; TRBD2 matches 8 bases. Germline V gene data show CDR1 as SGHTA and CDR2 as FQGNSA. CDR3 length equals 15 residues. CDR3 nucleotides: TGTGCCAGCAGGTTAGCGGGGCCGAACACCGGGGAGCTGTTTTTT. This encodes CASRLAGPNTGELFF.

This clonotype was detected many times. The chain carries TRBV7-9 and TRBJ2-1, with D uncertain. V lost 5 bases and J 7 bases, leaving 9 bases between the germline ends. The CDR3 length is 12 residues. Germline loops: CDR1 SEHNR, CDR2 FQNEAQ (reference sequence). The DNA of the CDR3 is TGTGCCAGCAGCACACCAAGAAATGAGCAGTTCTTC. Its protein is CASSTPRNEQFF.

This sequence joins TRBV11-2 and TRBJ2-1; D is unclear. Trimming took off 3 bases at V and 7 bases at J, with 16 bases between the two ends. The germline V gene encodes CDR1 SGHAT and CDR2 FQNNGV. This CDR3 has 15 residues. The CDR3 nucleotides are TGTGCCAGCAGCTTCAACTATCGTGAAACTAATGAGCAGTTCTTC. Translation: CASSFNYRETNEQFF.

This clonotype was counted at least ten times. The V call is TRBV5-1, the J call TRBJ2-1; D is undetermined. This CDR3 spans 13 amino acids. V dropped 0 bases and J dropped 4 bases, with 5 bases sitting between them. The germline gives CDR1 SGHRS, CDR2 YFSETQ. CDR3 bases: TGCGCCAGCAGCTTGGCACAGTACAATGAGCAGTTCTTC. Its protein is CASSLAQYNEQFF.

This clonotype was observed at least ten times. The chain combines TRBV5-1 with TRBJ1-2; D is possibly TRBD1 (6 bases). V was trimmed by 1 base and J by 2 bases, leaving 9 bases between them. In germline, CDR1 is SGHRS, CDR2 YFSETQ. This CDR3 has 14 residues. The CDR3, as DNA: TGCGCCAGCAGCTTGCGACAGGAGAACTATGGCTACACCTTC. It translates to CASSLRQENYGYTF.